The next 16 T cell receptor beta chains were all read from a single sample in a study of blood T cells in healthy people across ages. For the second PCR, which ran for about 7 to 12 cycles, a sample-barcoded 5' primer and a J-beta primer mix were used. TCRdb analysed the 5' RACE reads with MiXCR anew, one entry per CDR3 protein. Of roughly 1,800,000 distinct CDR3 sequences detected, roughly 49% appear once; the ten largest clones hold over 2%. The sample was blood. These receptors were taken from a woman between 40 and 55 years old in good health.

This clonotype was counted only a few times. CDR3 protein: CASSFRLEPYGYTF. CDR3 sequence (DNA): TGTGCCAGCAGCTTCCGCCTCGAACCTTATGGCTACACCTTC. The gene calls are TRBV7-2 and TRBJ1-2; D call uncertain. V lost 3 bases to trimming and J lost 5 bases, with 13 bases between them. CDR1 SGHTA and CDR2 FQGNSA come from the germline V gene. The length of the CDR3 is 14 residues.

This chain connects TRBV7-8 to TRBJ1-5; possible D gene TRBD1, 6 bases. Trimming took off 5 bases at V and 7 bases at J, with 12 bases between the two ends. The germline gives CDR1 SGHVS, CDR2 FQNEAQ. The CDR3 extends over 13 amino acids. CDR3 nucleotide sequence: TGTGCCAGCAGCAACAGAGGGGGACAGCCCCAGCATTTT. It specifies CASSNRGGQPQHF.

This clonotype was observed a handful of times. The rearrangement uses TRBV29-1 and TRBJ2-7, with D possibly matching TRBD1 (5 bases). Germline V gene data show CDR1 as SQVTM and CDR2 as ANQGSEA. V gave up 6 bases and J gave up 6 bases, with 18 bases separating them. CDR3 length: 13 amino acids. Written as DNA, the CDR3 is TGCAGCGTCCTAGTAGGGGTCTTGCTCGAGCAGTACTTC. It specifies CSVLVGVLLEQYF.

The chain joins TRBV7-2 to TRBJ1-1; D uncertain. The CDR3 covers 14 residues. V lost 2 bases and J lost 1, with 8 bases in between. Germline CDR1 SGHTA, CDR2 FQGNSA. The CDR3 loop reads CASSLTRTNTEAFF. In nucleotides, the CDR3 is TGTGCCAGCAGCTTAACACGGACGAACACTGAAGCTTTCTTT.

This clonotype appeared a few times. The chain joins TRBV4-2 to TRBJ2-5; D is tentatively TRBD1 or TRBD2 (5 bases each). The CDR3 length is 16 residues. Germline V lookup: CDR1 LGHNA, CDR2 YNFKEQ. V lost 0 bases to trimming and J lost 9 bases, with 20 bases between them. The CDR3 region has the DNA TGTGCCAGCAGCCAAGAGCCAGGACTCCGGGGCCCTTCCCAGTACTTC. Translating gives CASSQEPGLRGPSQYF.

Comment on this clonotype: This CDR3 is missing its conserved last phenylalanine or tryptophan, likely due to a read error. The chain links TRBV5-5 to TRBJ2-7, with D maybe TRBD1 (6 bases). The better agreement between TRBJ2-5 and the DNA end casts doubt on the J call. The CDR3 contains 13 residues. CDR1 and CDR2 from the germline V gene are SGHKS and YYEKEE (reference sequence). CDR3 loop: CASSLSGVETQYI. In DNA, the CDR3 is TGTGCCAGCAGCTTGTCAGGGGTAGAGACCCAGTACATC.

In this sample, this clonotype turned up once. V and J are TRBV2 and TRBJ2-5, with TRBD2 identical over 8 bases. CDR1 is SNHLY, CDR2 FYNNEI, per germline. V lost 8 bases, J lost 7 bases, and 6 bases stayed unmatched. The CDR3 consists of 12 residues. This chain's CDR3 is CASGLAETTQYF. CDR3 bases: TGTGCCAGCGGACTAGCCGAGACGACCCAGTACTTC.

This clonotype was seen only a few times. CDR3 DNA: TGTGCCAGCAGCCCGAGACTAGCGGTAATCCAAGAGACCCAGTACTTC. Its protein is CASSPRLAVIQETQYF. The J gene is TRBJ2-5, the V gene TRBV9; 9 nucleotides line up with TRBD2. This CDR3 region has 16 residues. Germline assignment: CDR1 SGDLS and CDR2 YYNGEE. Trimming removed 4 bases from V and 1 base from J; junction bases left unmatched: 8. The full variable domain, completed using reference TRBV9 and TRBJ2-5, is DSGVTQTPKHLITATGQRVTLRCSPRSGDLSVYWYQQSLDQGLQFLIQYYNGEERAKGNILERFSAQQFPDLHSELNLSSLELGDSALYFCASSPRLAVIQETQYFGPGTRLLVL.

This chain connects TRBV20-1 to TRBJ2-5; 12 nucleotides line up with TRBD2. The trim removed 0 bases at V and 2 bases at J, leaving 10 bases unmatched. The V gene's germline CDR1 is DFQATT and CDR2 SNEGSKA (reference sequence). The CDR3 runs 18 residues. CDR3 nucleotide sequence: TGCAGTGCTAGAGATAGGTGGACTAGCGGGGCCTTACAAGAGACCCAGTACTTC. Translated: CSARDRWTSGALQETQYF.

This rearrangement joins TRBV28 to TRBJ1-1, with TRBD1 as a possible D gene (6 bases). The CDR3 extends over 12 amino acids. V lost 5 bases to trimming and J lost 11 bases, with 15 bases between them. Germline values: CDR1 MDHEN, CDR2 SYDVKM. In DNA form, the CDR3 reads TGTGCCAGCAGTCCTCCTTGGGACATGGCTTTCTTT. Translated, it gives CASSPPWDMAFF.

The rearrangement links TRBV6-2 or TRBV6-3 to TRBJ2-1; D is perhaps TRBD1 (6 bases). This CDR3 has 15 residues. V lost 7 bases, J lost 1 base, and 14 bases lay in between. In germline, CDR1 is MNHEY, CDR2 SVGEGT. The CDR3 loop is CASTTGRLSYNEQFF. CDR3 sequence (DNA): TGTGCCAGCACGACAGGCCGACTTTCCTACAATGAGCAGTTCTTC.

Only one count was recorded for this clonotype. J is TRBJ2-3 and V is TRBV10-2; a possible D gene is TRBD2 (5 bases). The V gene's germline CDR1 is WSHSY and CDR2 SAAADI. Trimming removed 6 bases at V and 1 base at J, with 14 bases between. The CDR3 is 15 amino acids. CDR3 loop: CASRSLIGGTDTQYF. The CDR3 region has the DNA TGCGCCAGCAGATCCCTCATCGGGGGCACAGATACGCAGTATTTT.

This clonotype was detected only a few times. The chain combines TRBV9 with TRBJ2-1, with unresolved D. The germline CDR1 and CDR2 sequences are SGDLS and YYNGEE. The CDR3 has 14 residues. Between the trimmed V and J ends, which lost 2 bases and 10 bases, there was a span of 16 bases. CDR3 bases: TGTGCCAGCAGCGTCGGCGTTGATGGAACCGAGCAGTTCTTC. Amino acid sequence: CASSVGVDGTEQFF. Full variable domain (missing parts from reference TRBV9 and TRBJ2-1): DSGVTQTPKHLITATGQRVTLRCSPRSGDLSVYWYQQSLDQGLQFLIQYYNGEERAKGNILERFSAQQFPDLHSELNLSSLELGDSALYFCASSVGVDGTEQFFGPGTRLTVL.

This chain uses TRBV29-1 with TRBJ1-4, with a weak D call TRBD1 (5 bases). There are 14 residues in the CDR3. Germline loops: CDR1 SQVTM, CDR2 ANQGSEA. V was shortened by 0 bases and J by 3 bases, with 8 bases between the two germline ends. Here the CDR3 reads CSVEDQGANEKLFF. The CDR3 nucleotides read TGCAGCGTTGAAGACCAGGGTGCTAATGAAAAACTGTTTTTT.

The chain recombines TRBV6-5 with TRBJ1-2; TRBD1 matches at 8 bases. V was clipped by 10 bases and J by 7 bases; unmatched bases: 8. The CDR3 consists of 12 residues. Germline V gene lookup returns CDR1 MNHEY and CDR2 SVGAGI. This chain's CDR3 is CAIYRGRAGYTF. In DNA, the CDR3 is TGTGCCATCTACAGGGGGAGGGCTGGCTACACCTTC.

The V gene is TRBV27, the J gene TRBJ2-1, with TRBD2 matching 10 bases. Trimming took 3 bases from V and 2 from J; bases not matched to a gene: 7. Germline CDR1 is MNHEY and CDR2 is SMNVEV (reference sequence). The CDR3 has 17 residues. The DNA for the CDR3 is TGTGCCAGCAGTTTGCTAGCGGGGGCCTCCACCTACAATGAGCAGTTCTTC. Residues: CASSLLAGASTYNEQFF.